The 8 T cell receptor beta chains below were found in one sample sequenced in a study of blood T cells in healthy people across ages. Then a second PCR, running about 7 to 11 cycles, was carried out with a sample-barcoded 5' primer and a J-beta primer mix. TCRdb fed the 5' RACE reads into MiXCR, producing one record per CDR3 protein. The table has around 800,000 distinct CDR3 sequences, under 55% seen once. Source material: blood. The receptors come from a man in his sixties in good health.

Many counts were recorded for this clonotype. The chain couples TRBV29-1 to TRBJ2-7; 9 bases line up with TRBD1. After removal of 0 bases from V and 2 bases from J, the junction contained 2 bases not matched to a gene. The CDR3 spans 14 residues. Germline V gene sequence: CDR1 SQVTM, CDR2 ANQGSEA. CDR3 protein: CSVEEGTGPYEQYF. The CDR3 nucleotides read TGCAGCGTTGAAGAAGGGACAGGGCCCTACGAGCAGTACTTC.

This chain links TRBV14 with TRBJ2-5; 8 positions agree with TRBD2. The CDR3 loop spans 18 amino acids. Trimming at V came to 3 bases and at J to 1 base, leaving 13 bases not matched to a gene. From germline, CDR1 is SGHDN and CDR2 FVKESK. CDR3 nucleotides: TGTGCCAGCAGCCATCTTTATGGCGGGGGGCCAACCCAAGAGACCCAGTACTTC. Its translation is CASSHLYGGGPTQETQYF.

This clonotype has just a few counts. The DNA for the CDR3 is TGTGCCACCAGCAGCGCCGGTCGCAATCAGCCCCAGCATTTT. Its translation: CATSSAGRNQPQHF. The chain couples TRBV15 to TRBJ1-5; no definite D call. The germline V gene has CDR1 LNHNV and CDR2 YYDKDF (reference sequence). The germline V and J ends were trimmed by 3 bases and 2 bases, with 8 bases remaining between them. The CDR3 contains 14 residues.

This clonotype was counted only a few times. CDR3 in DNA: TGTGCCAGTGGGGGCTCATACTATGGCTACACCTTC. The encoded protein is CASGGSYYGYTF. V is TRBV7-2 and J is TRBJ1-2; TRBD1 is a possible D gene (6 bases). The CDR3 consists of 12 residues. V was pared by 9 bases and J by 3 bases, with 11 bases between. Germline V gives CDR1 SGHTA, CDR2 FQGNSA.

This clonotype appeared a few times. The chain carries TRBV9 and TRBJ1-2; no clear D. Germline loops: CDR1 SGDLS, CDR2 YYNGEE. CDR3 size: 13 residues. V dropped 3 bases and J dropped 4 bases, with 10 bases sitting between them. Here the CDR3 reads CASSGPGRYGYTF. The CDR3 nucleotides read TGTGCCAGCAGCGGTCCAGGCCGCTATGGCTACACCTTC.

V and J are TRBV7-8 and TRBJ1-5; TRBD1 is a possible D gene (6 bases). Trimming left V 5 bases short and J 0 bases short, with 14 bases between. This CDR3 comprises 16 residues. Per the germline V gene, CDR1 is SGHVS and CDR2 is FQNEAQ. CDR3 DNA: TGTGCCAGCAGCATCACAGGGACTGTTAGCAATCAGCCCCAGCATTTT. Its translation is CASSITGTVSNQPQHF.

The chain joins TRBV20-1 to TRBJ2-3, with a weak D call TRBD2 (6 bases). Per germline, CDR1 DFQATT and CDR2 SNEGSKA (reference sequence). CDR3 length: 15 amino acids. The V and J ends lost 7 bases and 0 bases respectively, with 17 bases between them. The CDR3 DNA follows: TGCAGTGGGGAGGCGCACGCCTTTAGCACAGATACGCAGTATTTT. Protein sequence: CSGEAHAFSTDTQYF.

This sequence joins TRBV20-1 and TRBJ1-1, with D possibly being TRBD1 (5 bases). The V end lost 6 bases, the J end lost 7 bases, and 12 bases lay between the germline ends. Germline loops: CDR1 DFQATT, CDR2 SNEGSKA (reference sequence). There are 11 residues in the CDR3. CDR3 DNA sequence: TGCAGTGCGGGACCCGGCGGTGAAGCTTTCTTT. It codes for CSAGPGGEAFF.